The 4 T cell receptor beta chains presented below share a single source sample, sequenced in a study of T-cell reconstitution after alpha-beta-depleted transplantation in children. Molecular barcoding with unique molecular identifiers was used for the TCRbeta library. TCRdb re-derived calls from the PCR reads in MiXCR, one entry per CDR3 protein. The table has 15,000 to 20,000 distinct CDR3 sequences, roughly 7.1% seen once. This specimen was PBMCs, mostly from graft donor cells, taken 60 days after TCRalphabeta/CD19-depleted stem cell transplant. These receptors all stem from a boy under three years old who had a stem cell transplant for Wiskott-Aldrich syndrome, so the T cells may come from the graft donor.

There are many counts of this clonotype. J is TRBJ1-1 and V is TRBV12-3 or TRBV12-4; 8 nucleotides match TRBD1. The CDR3 consists of 13 residues. V lost 6 bases and J lost 5; bases outside the gene matches: 5. The CDR3 bases are TGTGCCAGCAGCTTGACAGGGGAGACTGAAGCTTTCTTT. Translating gives CASSLTGETEAFF.

This clonotype was found many times. The chain combines TRBV5-1 with TRBJ2-1; no firm D call. V lost 4 bases to trimming and J lost 6 bases, with 20 bases between them. The germline gives CDR1 SGHRS, CDR2 YFSETQ. This CDR3 has 16 residues. This CDR3 is CASSPIALRASNEQFF. CDR3 DNA: TGCGCCAGCAGCCCCATTGCCTTAAGGGCCTCCAATGAGCAGTTCTTC.

This chain connects TRBV20-1 to TRBJ2-1; D call uncertain. This CDR3 comprises 17 residues. CDR1 and CDR2 from the germline V gene are DFQATT and SNEGSKA (reference sequence). V was clipped by 2 bases and J by 0 bases, with 17 bases between them. CDR3 loop: CSARTWYSASSYNEQFF. In DNA form, the CDR3 reads TGCAGTGCTAGAACGTGGTACTCAGCGAGCTCCTACAATGAGCAGTTCTTC.

There are many counts of this clonotype. The chain links TRBV19 to TRBJ1-2; the D is unclear. This CDR3 has 12 residues. Trimming took off 7 bases at V and 4 bases at J, with 10 bases between the two ends. Germline CDR1 is LNHDA and CDR2 is SQIVND (reference sequence). DNA for the CDR3: TGTGCCAGTATGCGGGAGAGCTATGGCTACACCTTC. It specifies CASMRESYGYTF.